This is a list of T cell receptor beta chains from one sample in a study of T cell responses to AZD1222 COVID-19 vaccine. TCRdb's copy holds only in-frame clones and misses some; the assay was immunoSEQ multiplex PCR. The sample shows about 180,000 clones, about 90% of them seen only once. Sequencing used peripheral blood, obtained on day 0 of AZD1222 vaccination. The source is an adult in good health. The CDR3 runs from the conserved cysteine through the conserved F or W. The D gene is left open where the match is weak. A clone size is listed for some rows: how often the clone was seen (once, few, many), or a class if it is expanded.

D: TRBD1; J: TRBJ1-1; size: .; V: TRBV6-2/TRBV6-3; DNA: TGTGCCAGCAGTTACCCGGGACAGGCGATCTTGAACACTGAAGCTTTCTTT; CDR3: CASSYPGQAILNTEAFF
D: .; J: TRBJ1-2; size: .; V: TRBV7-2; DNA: TGTGCCAGCAGCTTCCAGGGGTCGTACTATGGCTACACCTTC; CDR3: CASSFQGSYYGYTF
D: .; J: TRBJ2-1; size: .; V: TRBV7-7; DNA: TGTGCCAGCAGCCTGGGGCAGAGTTCAGGCAATGAGCAGTTCTTC; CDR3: CASSLGQSSGNEQFF
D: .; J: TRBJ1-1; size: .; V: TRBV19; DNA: TGTGCCAGTACAGGGAACACTGAAGCTTTCTTT; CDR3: CASTGNTEAFF
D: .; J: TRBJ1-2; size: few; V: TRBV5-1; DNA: TGCGCCAGCAACTATGGGACATCTAACTATGGCTACACCTTC; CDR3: CASNYGTSNYGYTF
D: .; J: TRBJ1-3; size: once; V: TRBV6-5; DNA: TGTGCCAGCAGTTACTCGAGCGTTTTGGGAACCACCATATATTTT; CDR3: CASSYSSVLGTTIYF
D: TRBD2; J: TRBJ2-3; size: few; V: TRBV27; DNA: TGTGCCAGCAGCAAAGGGACTACCTACACAGATACGCAGTATTTT; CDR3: CASSKGTTYTDTQYF
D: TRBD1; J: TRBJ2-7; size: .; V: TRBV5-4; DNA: TGTGCCAGCAGCGAGACAGGGGGCGATAGGTACTTC; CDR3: CASSETGGDRYF
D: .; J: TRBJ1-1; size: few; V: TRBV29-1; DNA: TGCAGCGCCCGAACGCAGAGGAACACTGAAGCTTTCTTT; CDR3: CSARTQRNTEAFF
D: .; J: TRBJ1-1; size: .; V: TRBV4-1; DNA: TGCGCCAGCAGCCCCGGGAGTCAAATGAACACTGAAGCTTTCTTT; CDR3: CASSPGSQMNTEAFF
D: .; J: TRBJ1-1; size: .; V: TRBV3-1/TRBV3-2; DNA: TGTGCCAGCAGCCGACCCCGGGCCACTGAAGCTTTCTTT; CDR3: CASSRPRATEAFF
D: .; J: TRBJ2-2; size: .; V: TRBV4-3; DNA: TGCGCCAGCAGCCAAGATAGCGGCACCGGGGAGCTGTTTTTT; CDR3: CASSQDSGTGELFF
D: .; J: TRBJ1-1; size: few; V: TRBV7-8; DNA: TGTGCCAGCAGCTTAAACTGGCCGGGATTGGGCACTGAAGCTTTCTTT; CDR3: CASSLNWPGLGTEAFF
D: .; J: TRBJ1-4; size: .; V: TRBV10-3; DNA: TGTGCCATCAGTGGGGCCAGTTGGGGTGAAAAACTGTTTTTT; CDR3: CAISGASWGEKLFF
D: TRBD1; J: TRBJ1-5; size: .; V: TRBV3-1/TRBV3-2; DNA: TGTGCCAGCAGCCAAGGGACAGGGTCCCAGCAGCCCCAGCATTTT; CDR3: CASSQGTGSQQPQHF
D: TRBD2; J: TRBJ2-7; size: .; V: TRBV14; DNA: TGTGCCAGCAGCCCGGGAGGTCTGGTATCCGAGCAGTACTTC; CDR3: CASSPGGLVSEQYF
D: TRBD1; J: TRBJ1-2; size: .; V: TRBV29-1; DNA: TGCAGCGTTGTTTTTACGCCGGGACAGAACACTAACTATGGCTACACCTTC; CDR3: CSVVFTPGQNTNYGYTF
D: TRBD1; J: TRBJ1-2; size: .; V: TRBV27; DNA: TGTGCCAGCAGGTACCGGGACAGGGGTGGCTACACCTTC; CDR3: CASRYRDRGGYTF
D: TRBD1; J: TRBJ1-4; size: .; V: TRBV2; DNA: TGTGCCAGCAGTGGGGAAGAGACAGGGAGAGAAAAACTGTTTTTT; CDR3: CASSGEETGREKLFF
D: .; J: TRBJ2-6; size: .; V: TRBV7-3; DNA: TGTGCCAGCAGCCTAACCTCCCTCTCTGGGGCCAACGTCCTGACTTTC; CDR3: CASSLTSLSGANVLTF
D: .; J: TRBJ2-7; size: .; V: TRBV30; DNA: TGTGCCTGGAGTCTCTGGGGGGAAAGCTACGAGCAGTACTTC; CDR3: CAWSLWGESYEQYF
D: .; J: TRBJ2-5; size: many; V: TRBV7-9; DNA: TGTGCCAGCACCTACGCGCAGGGGATACAAGAGACCCAGTACTTC; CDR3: CASTYAQGIQETQYF
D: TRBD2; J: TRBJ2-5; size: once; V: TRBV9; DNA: TGTGCCAGCAGTTTGGCGGGGGAACCCAAAGAGACCCAGTACTTC; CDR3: CASSLAGEPKETQYF
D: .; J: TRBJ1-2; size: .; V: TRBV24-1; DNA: TGTGCCACCAGTGGCGGAAACCGGGACGAGGGCTATGGCTACACCTTC; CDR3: CATSGGNRDEGYGYTF
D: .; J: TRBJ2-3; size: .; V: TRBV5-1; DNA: TGCGCCAGCAGCTTGGCCCGACCCCCAGATACGCAGTATTTT; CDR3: CASSLARPPDTQYF
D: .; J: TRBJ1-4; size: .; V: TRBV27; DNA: TGTGCCAGCAAAGGAAGGGGGTTTAATGAAAAACTGTTTTTT; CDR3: CASKGRGFNEKLFF
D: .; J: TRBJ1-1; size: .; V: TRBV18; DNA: TGTGCCAGCTCCCCCAGTAGGCAGGGCACTGAAGCTTTCTTT; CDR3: CASSPSRQGTEAFF
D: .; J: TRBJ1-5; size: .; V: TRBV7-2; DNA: TGTGCCAGCAGCCTGGGGACTCTCAGGGGCAATCAGCCCCAGCATTTT; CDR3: CASSLGTLRGNQPQHF
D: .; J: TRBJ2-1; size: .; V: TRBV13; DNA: TGTGCCAGCAGCTTACCGCAGGGAGACAATGAGCAGTTCTTC; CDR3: CASSLPQGDNEQFF
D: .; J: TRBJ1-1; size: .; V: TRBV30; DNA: TGTGCCTTCAGGCCCCCGCTGAACACTGAAGCTTTCTTT; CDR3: CAFRPPLNTEAFF
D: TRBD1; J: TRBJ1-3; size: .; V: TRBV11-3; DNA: TGTGCCAGCAGCTTGGGACAGGGGAGAAACACCATATATTTT; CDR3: CASSLGQGRNTIYF
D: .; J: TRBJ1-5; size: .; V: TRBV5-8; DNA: TGTGCCAGCAGCTTGGGGGGCGGGTTAGGGAATCAGCCCCAGCATTTT; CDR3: CASSLGGGLGNQPQHF
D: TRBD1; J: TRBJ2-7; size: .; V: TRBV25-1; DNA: TGTGCCAGCAGTGATCACGGGACAGGGGGCGACGAGCAGTACTTC; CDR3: CASSDHGTGGDEQYF
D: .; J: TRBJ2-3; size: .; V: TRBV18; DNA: TGTGCCAGCTCACCACTGGGGTCTAGCACAGATACGCAGTATTTT; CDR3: CASSPLGSSTDTQYF
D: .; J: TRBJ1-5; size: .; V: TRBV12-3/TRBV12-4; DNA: TGTGCCAGCAGTACAGTTAGCAATCAGCCCCAGCATTTT; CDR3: CASSTVSNQPQHF
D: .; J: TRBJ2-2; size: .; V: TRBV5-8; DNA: TGTGCCAGCAGCTTGGGGACGTGGGGGACCGGGGAGCTGTTTTTT; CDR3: CASSLGTWGTGELFF
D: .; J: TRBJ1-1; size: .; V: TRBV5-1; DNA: TGCGCCAGCAGCTTGGGGTTAGCCTTGAACACTGAAGCTTTCTTT; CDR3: CASSLGLALNTEAFF
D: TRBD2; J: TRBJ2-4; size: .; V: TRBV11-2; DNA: TGTGCCAGCAGCTTAGAATGGCGGGGGGGCTTTCCAATCGGCAAAAACATTCAGTACTTC; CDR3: CASSLEWRGGFPIGKNIQYF
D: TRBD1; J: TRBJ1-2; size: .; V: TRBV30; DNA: TGTGCCTGGAGTGGGCCAGGGGGTTACGGGTTTTATGGCTACACCTTC; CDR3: CAWSGPGGYGFYGYTF
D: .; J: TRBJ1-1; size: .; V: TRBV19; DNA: TGTGCCAGTAGTCCACTCACAGCTAACACTGAAGCTTTCTTT; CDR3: CASSPLTANTEAFF
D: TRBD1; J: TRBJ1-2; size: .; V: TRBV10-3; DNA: TGTGCCATCAGTGAGCCAGACAGGGGGCAAGGCTACACCTTC; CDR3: CAISEPDRGQGYTF
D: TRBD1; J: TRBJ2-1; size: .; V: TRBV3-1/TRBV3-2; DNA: TGTGCCAGCAGCCAATCGACAGGGCGGAGTGAGCAGTTCTTC; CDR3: CASSQSTGRSEQFF
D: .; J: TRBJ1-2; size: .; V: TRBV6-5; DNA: TGTGCCAGCAGTCTGACGGACGCTTATGGCTACACCTTC; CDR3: CASSLTDAYGYTF
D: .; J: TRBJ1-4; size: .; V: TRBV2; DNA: TGTGCCAGCAGTGAAGTAGGGTCAACTAATGAAAAACTGTTTTTT; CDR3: CASSEVGSTNEKLFF
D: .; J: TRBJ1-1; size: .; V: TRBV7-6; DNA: TGTGCCAGCAGCTTAAGGACAAAGAACACTGAAGCTTTCTTT; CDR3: CASSLRTKNTEAFF
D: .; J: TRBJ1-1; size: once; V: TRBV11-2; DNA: TGTGCCAGCGGATATGTTATGAACACTGAAGCTTTCTTT; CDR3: CASGYVMNTEAFF
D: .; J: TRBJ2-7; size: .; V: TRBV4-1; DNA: TGCGCCAGCAGCCCCCCGGACTATAGATACGAGCAGTACTTC; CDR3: CASSPPDYRYEQYF
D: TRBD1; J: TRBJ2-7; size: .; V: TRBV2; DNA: TGTGCCAGCAGTGAGACTTGGACAGGGGGCATGACCTACGAGCAGTACTTC; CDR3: CASSETWTGGMTYEQYF
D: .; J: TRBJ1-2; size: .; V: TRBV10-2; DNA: TGCGCCAGCAGGAAAGACAGCTATGGCTACACCTTC; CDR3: CASRKDSYGYTF
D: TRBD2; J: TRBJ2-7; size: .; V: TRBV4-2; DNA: TGTGCCAGCAGCCCAACCGGGACTAGCGGATCCTACGAGCAGTACTTC; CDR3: CASSPTGTSGSYEQYF
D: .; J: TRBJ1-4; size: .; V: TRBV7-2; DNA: TGTGCCAGCAGCCGCAGGGGAACTAATGAAAAACTGTTTTTT; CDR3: CASSRRGTNEKLFF
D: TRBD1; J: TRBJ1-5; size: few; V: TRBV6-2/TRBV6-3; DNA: TGTGCCAGCAGTTGGGGACAGGGGAGCAATCAGCCCCAGCATTTT; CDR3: CASSWGQGSNQPQHF
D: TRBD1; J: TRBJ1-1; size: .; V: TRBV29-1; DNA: TGCAGCGGACAGGGGCAGAACACTGAAGCTTTCTTT; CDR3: CSGQGQNTEAFF
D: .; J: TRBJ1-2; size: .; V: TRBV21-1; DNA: TGTGCCAGCAGCAAAGGGGCTGAGGGGAGTGCTAACTATGGCTACACCTTC; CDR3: CASSKGAEGSANYGYTF